This T cell receptor beta chain emerged from a study of T cell responses to AZD1222 COVID-19 vaccine. The study's findings and limits: Donors were largely white British and mainly female; clonal diversity was possibly underestimated. Unmutated variant regions are reportedly the target of nearly half of TCRs that are spike-specific. Sampling that yielded the repertoires occurred only after the peak T cell response.

TCRdb's copy holds only in-frame clones and misses some; the assay was immunoSEQ multiplex PCR. Here the sample spans some 100,000 clones, 90% to 95% being singletons. Concerning this clone: The antigen remains unidentified.

The CDR3 loop spans 13 amino acids. CDR1 and CDR2 from the germline V gene are SQVTM and ANQGSEA. Trimming removed 3 bases from V and 0 bases from J, with 9 bases in between. The receptor comes from an adult in good health. The chain has TRBV29-1 and TRBJ2-7; D might be TRBD1 (6 bases). The sequencing used peripheral blood, collected on day 0 of AZD1222 vaccination. The CDR3 DNA sequence: TGCAGCGTTGACCAGACAGGCTCCTACGAGCAGTACTTC. This translates into CSVDQTGSYEQYF.